In its sample, the clone carrying this TCR beta chain was seen a few times. Its antigen is not identified. The data originate from a study of identical twins. Study results and limitations: The models systematically underestimated how much out-of-frame TCR alpha was shared in monozygotic twins. Fewer insertions marked abundant cord blood beta clonotypes; young adult naive trended weakly, memory not at all.

Healthy Caucasians supplied all donations. This CDR3 is built from 17 residues. Germline V gene sequence: CDR1 SEHNR, CDR2 FQNEAQ (reference sequence). V was trimmed by 3 bases and J by 0 bases, leaving 18 bases between them. Unique molecular identifiers were present on the cDNA, and a universal primer site came from template switching. TCRdb processed the 5' RACE reads anew with MiXCR; each CDR3 protein has one entry. The table includes roughly 250,000 distinct CDR3 sequences, around 15% detected once. The chain links TRBV7-9 to TRBJ2-7; D may be TRBD1 or TRBD2 (5 bases each). The specimen was memory (CD45RO+) T cells sorted from blood. This receptor was obtained from a woman in her late teens or twenties in good health. This CDR3 is CASSFGAGGSSSYEQYF. The CDR3 coding sequence is TGTGCCAGCAGCTTTGGGGCCGGCGGGTCCAGCTCCTACGAGCAGTACTTC.